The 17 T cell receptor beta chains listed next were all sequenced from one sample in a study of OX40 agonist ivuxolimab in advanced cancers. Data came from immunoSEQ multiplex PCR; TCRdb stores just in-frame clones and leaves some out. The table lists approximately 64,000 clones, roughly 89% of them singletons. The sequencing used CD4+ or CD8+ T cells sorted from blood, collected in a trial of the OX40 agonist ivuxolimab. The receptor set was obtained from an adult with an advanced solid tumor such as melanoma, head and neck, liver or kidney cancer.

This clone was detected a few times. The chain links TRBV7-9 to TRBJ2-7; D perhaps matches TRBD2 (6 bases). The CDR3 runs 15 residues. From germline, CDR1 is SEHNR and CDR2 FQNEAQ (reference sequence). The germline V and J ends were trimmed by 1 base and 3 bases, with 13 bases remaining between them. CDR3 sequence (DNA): TGTGCCAGCAGCTTAGTTGTGGGAGGTAGCTACGAGCAGTACTTC. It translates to CASSLVVGGSYEQYF.

The CDR3 reads CASSLFNVGSAEQYF. The CDR3 DNA follows: TGTGCCAGCAGTTTATTCAACGTCGGATCCGCCGAGCAGTACTTC. The V and J genes are TRBV27 and TRBJ2-7; D is unresolved. Germline CDR1 reads MNHEY; CDR2 reads SMNVEV (reference sequence). V lost 1 base and J lost 6, with 16 bases in between. The CDR3 loop spans 15 amino acids.

CDR3 loop: CASTRGAFNTEAFF. In DNA, the CDR3 is TGTGCCAGCACAAGGGGGGCTTTTAACACTGAAGCTTTCTTT. The V call is TRBV7-2, the J call TRBJ1-1, with a tentative D call TRBD1 (6 bases). Germline CDR1 reads SGHTA; CDR2 reads FQGNSA. The CDR3 covers 14 residues. V lost 7 bases, J lost 2 bases, and 14 bases lay in between.

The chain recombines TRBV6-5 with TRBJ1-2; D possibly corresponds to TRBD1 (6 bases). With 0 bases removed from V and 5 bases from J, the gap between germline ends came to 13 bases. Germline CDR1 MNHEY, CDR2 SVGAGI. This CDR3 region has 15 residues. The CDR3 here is CASSYSRGHRYGYTF. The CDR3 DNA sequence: TGTGCCAGCAGTTACTCTCGGGGACATCGATATGGCTACACCTTC.

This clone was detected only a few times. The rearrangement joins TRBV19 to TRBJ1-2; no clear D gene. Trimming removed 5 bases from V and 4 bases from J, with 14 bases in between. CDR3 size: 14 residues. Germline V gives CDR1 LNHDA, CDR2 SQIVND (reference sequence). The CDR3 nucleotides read TGTGCCAGTAGTTTCCGGGGAGAAGGCTATGGCTACACCTTC. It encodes CASSFRGEGYGYTF.

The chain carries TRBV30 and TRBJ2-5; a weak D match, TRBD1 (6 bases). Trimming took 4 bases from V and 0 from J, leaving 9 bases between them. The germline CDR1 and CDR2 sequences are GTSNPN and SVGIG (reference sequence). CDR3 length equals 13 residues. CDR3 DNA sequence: TGTGCCTGGACAGGGGCGTACCAAGAGACCCAGTACTTC. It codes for CAWTGAYQETQYF. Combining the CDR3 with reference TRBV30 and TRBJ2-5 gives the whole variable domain SQTIHQWPATLVQPVGSPLSLECTVEGTSNPNLYWYRQAAGRGLQLLFYSVGIGQISSEVPQNLSASRPQDRQFILSSKKLLLSDSGFYLCAWTGAYQETQYFGPGTRLLVL.

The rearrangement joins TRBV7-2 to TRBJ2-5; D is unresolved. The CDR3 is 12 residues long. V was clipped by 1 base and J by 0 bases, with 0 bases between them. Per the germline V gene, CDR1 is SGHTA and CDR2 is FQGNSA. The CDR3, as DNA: TGTGCCAGCAGCTTAGACCAAGAGACCCAGTACTTC. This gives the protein CASSLDQETQYF.

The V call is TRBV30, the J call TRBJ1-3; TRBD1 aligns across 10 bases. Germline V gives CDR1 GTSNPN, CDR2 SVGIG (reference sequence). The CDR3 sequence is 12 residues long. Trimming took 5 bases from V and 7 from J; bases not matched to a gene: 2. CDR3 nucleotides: TGTGCCTGGGGGACAGGGGAGAACACCATATATTTT. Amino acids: CAWGTGENTIYF.

The CDR3 DNA reads TGCGCCAGCAGTGAGTCGTTTAGGGGTTGGGACTATGGCTACACCTTC. This sequence encodes CASSESFRGWDYGYTF. This sequence joins TRBV10-2 and TRBJ1-2, with D maybe TRBD1 (5 bases). Trimming removed 0 bases at V and 3 bases at J, with 14 bases between. Germline V gene sequence: CDR1 WSHSY, CDR2 SAAADI. This CDR3 spans 16 amino acids.

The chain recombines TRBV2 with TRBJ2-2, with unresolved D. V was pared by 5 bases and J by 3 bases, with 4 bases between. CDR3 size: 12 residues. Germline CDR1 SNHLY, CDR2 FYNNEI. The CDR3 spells CASSPYTGELFF. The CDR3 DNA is TGTGCCAGCAGTCCTTACACCGGGGAGCTGTTTTTT.

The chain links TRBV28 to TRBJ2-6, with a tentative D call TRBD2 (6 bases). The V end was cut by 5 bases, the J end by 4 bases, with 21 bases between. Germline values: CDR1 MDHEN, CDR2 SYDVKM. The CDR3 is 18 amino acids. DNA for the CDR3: TGTGCCAGCAGTCAAAGGGACGGATTGCTAGCGGGGGCCAACGTCCTGACTTTC. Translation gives CASSQRDGLLAGANVLTF.

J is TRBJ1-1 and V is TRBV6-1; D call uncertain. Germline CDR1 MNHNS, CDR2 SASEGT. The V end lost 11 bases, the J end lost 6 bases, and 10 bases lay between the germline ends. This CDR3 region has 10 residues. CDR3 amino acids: CALHEPEAFF. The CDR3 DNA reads TGTGCCCTCCATGAGCCTGAAGCTTTCTTT.

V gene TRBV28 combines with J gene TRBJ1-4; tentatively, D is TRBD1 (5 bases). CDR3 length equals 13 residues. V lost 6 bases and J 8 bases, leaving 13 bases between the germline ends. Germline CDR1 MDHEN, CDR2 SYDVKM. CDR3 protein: CASRRPQGEKLFF. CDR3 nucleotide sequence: TGTGCCAGCAGACGGCCGCAGGGAGAAAAACTGTTTTTT.

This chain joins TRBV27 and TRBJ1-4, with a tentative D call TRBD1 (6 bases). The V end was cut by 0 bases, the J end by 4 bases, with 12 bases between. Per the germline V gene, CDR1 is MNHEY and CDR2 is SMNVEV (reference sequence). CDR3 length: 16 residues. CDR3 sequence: CASSLSRGAVNEKLFF. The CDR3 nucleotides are TGTGCCAGCAGTTTATCGAGGGGGGCGGTTAATGAAAAACTGTTTTTT.

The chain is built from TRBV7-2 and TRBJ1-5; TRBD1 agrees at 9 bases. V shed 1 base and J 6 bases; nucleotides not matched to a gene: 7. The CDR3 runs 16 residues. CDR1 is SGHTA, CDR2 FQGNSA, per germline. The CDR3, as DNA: TGTGCCAGCAGCTTAGTGGGACAGGGCTACAGTCAGCCCCAGCATTTT. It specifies CASSLVGQGYSQPQHF.

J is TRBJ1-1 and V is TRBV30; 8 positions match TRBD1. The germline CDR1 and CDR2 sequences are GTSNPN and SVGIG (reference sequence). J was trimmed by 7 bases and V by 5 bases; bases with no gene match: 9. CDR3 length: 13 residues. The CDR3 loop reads CAWAGGAWGEAFF. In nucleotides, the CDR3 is TGTGCCTGGGCAGGGGGCGCGTGGGGTGAAGCTTTCTTT.

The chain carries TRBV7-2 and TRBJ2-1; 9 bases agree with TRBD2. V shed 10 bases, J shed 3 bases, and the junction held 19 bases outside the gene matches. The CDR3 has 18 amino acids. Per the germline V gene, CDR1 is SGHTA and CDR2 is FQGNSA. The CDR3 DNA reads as TGTGCCATCTTAAGTGGCGGGAGGGCCAGGGGTGTCTACAATGAGCAGTTCTTC. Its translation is CAILSGGRARGVYNEQFF.